The entry below gives a single T cell receptor (beta chain) sequence along with its context. Donors, without exception, were Caucasian adults residing in Nashville, Tennessee. This record comes from a study of shared clonotypes between healthy human individuals. The germline V gene has CDR1 SGHRS and CDR2 YFSETQ. The trim removed 3 bases at V and 3 bases at J, leaving 10 bases unmatched. The CDR3 has 17 residues. Sequenced by immunoSEQ multiplex PCR; TCRdb stores in-frame clones only, minus some. The data show some 650,000 clones, approximately 97% seen once. The V and J genes are TRBV5-1 and TRBJ2-1, with TRBD2 matching 9 bases. This sequence originates from a woman in her thirties in good health. The specimen was naive CD4+ T cells sorted from blood. Specified subset: CD45RA+ positively selected. CDR3 in amino acids: CASSSTIDSGSYNEQFF. CDR3 bases: TGCGCCAGCAGCTCTACGATCGATAGCGGGAGCTACAATGAGCAGTTCTTC.